These 26 T cell receptor beta chains came from one sample sequenced in a study of OX40 agonist ivuxolimab in advanced cancers. The protocol was immunoSEQ multiplex PCR, while the TCRdb copy is restricted to in-frame clones and leaves out a portion. The table lists some 90,000 clones, 80% to 90% of them singletons. Sequences were derived from CD4+ or CD8+ T cells sorted from blood, sampled in a trial of the OX40 agonist ivuxolimab. Receptors were obtained from an adult with an advanced solid tumor such as melanoma, head and neck, liver or kidney cancer.

The chain recombines TRBV4-3 with TRBJ2-3; the D is unclear. There are 12 residues in the CDR3. Trimming took 1 base from V and 4 from J, leaving 3 bases between them. Germline CDR1 is LGHNA and CDR2 is YSLEER. CDR3 in amino acids: CASSQGSDTQYF. The CDR3 region has the DNA TGCGCCAGCAGCCAAGGGTCAGATACGCAGTATTTT.

This chain joins TRBV2 and TRBJ1-3; D unclear. Looked up from germline, CDR1 is SNHLY and CDR2 is FYNNEI. Trimming shortened V by 7 bases and J by 1 base, and 11 bases separated the two germline ends. This CDR3 has 14 residues. This CDR3 reads CASIARGSGNTIYF. For the CDR3, the DNA is TGTGCCAGCATAGCCCGGGGTTCTGGAAACACCATATATTTT.

This clone showed up just once. This rearrangement joins TRBV6-5 to TRBJ1-1; possibly TRBD1 for D (5 bases). The CDR3 extends over 13 amino acids. Germline loops: CDR1 MNHEY, CDR2 SVGAGI. Trimming cost V 6 bases and J 6 bases, with 14 bases left between them. Written as DNA, the CDR3 is TGTGCCAGCAGGAAGACAGTTAACCCTGAAGCTTTCTTT. This encodes CASRKTVNPEAFF.

Notes on this clone: The sample has other DNA sequences that encode this CDR3 too. The rearrangement uses TRBV30 and TRBJ1-4, with a tentative D call TRBD1 (5 bases). The CDR3 is made up of 15 amino acids. CDR1 and CDR2 from the germline V gene are GTSNPN and SVGIG (reference sequence). Between the trimmed V and J ends, which lost 5 bases and 0 bases, there was a span of 13 bases. The CDR3: CAWCSGTTTNEKLFF. Here the CDR3 DNA reads TGTGCCTGGTGCTCAGGGACCACAACTAATGAAAAACTGTTTTTT.

Concerning this clone itself: This CDR3 is also generated by other DNA sequences in the sample. As DNA, the CDR3 is TGTGCCAGCGGAGCTGGAACCGGGGAGCTGTTTTTT. It yields the protein CASGAGTGELFF. The J gene is TRBJ2-2, the V gene TRBV2; unclear D gene. CDR3 size: 12 residues. CDR1 SNHLY and CDR2 FYNNEI come from the germline V gene. V was cut by 8 bases and J by 5 bases, with 9 bases left in between.

This clone came up a few times. This chain uses TRBV27 with TRBJ2-7, with TRBD2 matching over 11 bases. Germline V gene sequence: CDR1 MNHEY, CDR2 SMNVEV (reference sequence). Trimming cost V 5 bases and J 7 bases; bases outside gene matches: 4. CDR3 size: 13 residues. The CDR3: CASSRLAGLEQYV. For the CDR3, the DNA is TGTGCCAGCAGTCGACTAGCGGGACTTGAGCAGTACGTC.

This clone was detected only once. V is TRBV18 and J is TRBJ2-5; D might be TRBD1 (5 bases). The CDR3 contains 13 residues. Trimming cost V 5 bases and J 2 bases, with 9 bases left between them. CDR1 and CDR2 (germline): KGHSH, LQKENI. Here the CDR3 DNA reads TGTGCCAGCTCAAAAGACAGACAAGAGACCCAGTACTTC. It is translated as CASSKDRQETQYF.

For the CDR3, the DNA is TGTGCCAGCAGCCCTCTAGACATCACCGGGGAGCTGTTTTTT. As protein: CASSPLDITGELFF. The chain employs TRBV5-4 and TRBJ2-2, with D unclear. Trimming took off 4 bases at V and 4 bases at J, with 11 bases between the two ends. Germline V gives CDR1 SGHNT, CDR2 YYREEE (reference sequence). This CDR3 contains 14 residues.

The chain combines TRBV5-8 with TRBJ2-7; D is undetermined. This CDR3 has 12 residues. CDR1 SGHTS and CDR2 YDEGEE come from the germline V gene. Trimming cost V 1 base and J 4 bases, with 6 bases left between them. CDR3 nucleotide sequence: TGTGCCAGCAGCTTGTACGGTTACGAGCAGTACTTC. It translates to CASSLYGYEQYF. Complete variable domain (other parts from reference TRBV5-8 and TRBJ2-7): EAGVTQSPTHLIKTRGQQATLRCSPISGHTSVYWYQQALGLGLQFLLWYDEGEERNRGNFPPRFSGRQFPNYSSELNVNALELEDSALYLCASSLYGYEQYFGPGTRLTVT.

V and J are TRBV18 and TRBJ1-1; D perhaps matches TRBD1 (5 bases). Trimming removed 2 bases from V and 7 bases from J, with 17 bases in between. The CDR3 totals 15 residues. Germline CDR1 and CDR2: KGHSH and LQKENI. The CDR3 sequence is CASSPTGGNGGEAFF. CDR3 nucleotides: TGTGCCAGCTCACCAACAGGCGGCAACGGTGGTGAAGCTTTCTTT.

This clone was observed a single time. CDR3 region: CASSLAGYLQQYF. The CDR3 nucleotides read TGTGCCAGCAGCTTGGCCGGCTACCTCCAGCAGTATTTT. The chain is built from TRBV5-4 and TRBJ2-3; D unresolved. Germline V gene lookup returns CDR1 SGHNT and CDR2 YYREEE (reference sequence). Trimming took 0 bases from V and 11 from J, leaving 13 bases between them. The CDR3 has 13 residues.

This clone was seen only once. This rearrangement joins TRBV5-1 to TRBJ2-7; D is uncertain. The CDR3 loop spans 14 amino acids. Germline CDR1 and CDR2: SGHRS and YFSETQ. Trimming took off 1 base at V and 4 bases at J, with 12 bases between the two ends. CDR3 region: CASSLLPVAYEQYF. The CDR3 DNA reads as TGCGCCAGCAGCTTGTTACCAGTCGCGTACGAGCAGTACTTC.

The chain combines TRBV5-4 with TRBJ1-5; TRBD1 is a possible D gene (6 bases). V gave up 3 bases and J gave up 5 bases, with 12 bases separating them. This CDR3 spans 14 amino acids. Germline CDR1 is SGHNT and CDR2 is YYREEE (reference sequence). CDR3 DNA: TGTGCCAGCAGCTCTCAGGGGTACGATCAGCCCCAGCATTTT. The encoded protein is CASSSQGYDQPQHF. Full variable domain (outside the CDR3, taken from reference TRBV5-4 and TRBJ1-5): ETGVTQSPTHLIKTRGQQVTLRCSSQSGHNTVSWYQQALGQGPQFIFQYYREEENGRGNFPPRFSGLQFPNYSSELNVNALELDDSALYLCASSSQGYDQPQHFGDGTRLSIL.

The chain has TRBV19 and TRBJ2-5; the match to TRBD2 covers 9 bases. Germline lookup yields CDR1 LNHDA and CDR2 SQIVND (reference sequence). The trim removed 3 bases at V and 4 bases at J, leaving 9 bases unmatched. CDR3 length: 16 amino acids. CDR3 sequence (DNA): TGTGCCAGTAGTATGTATAGCGGGAGCCCCGGAGAGACCCAGTACTTC. Protein product: CASSMYSGSPGETQYF.

Of note for this clone: This likely came from a read error, as a far larger clone is one base away. The chain joins TRBV5-4 to TRBJ1-2, with TRBD1 matching over 7 bases. Germline CDR1 is SGHNT and CDR2 is YYREEE (reference sequence). The CDR3 totals 13 residues. The ends lost 4 bases at V and 1 base at J; junction bases unmatched: 1. In DNA, the CDR3 is TGTGCCAGCAGCCGGGACAGTAACTATGGCTACACCTTC. This encodes CASSRDSNYGYTF.

A single count supports this clone. The CDR3: CASSFWDSSIYEQYV. The DNA of the CDR3 is TGTGCCAGCAGTTTTTGGGACTCATCTATTTACGAGCAGTACGTC. The chain carries TRBV27 and TRBJ2-7; weak D call: TRBD2 (6 bases). CDR3 length: 15 amino acids. Germline values: CDR1 MNHEY, CDR2 SMNVEV (reference sequence). Between the trimmed V and J ends, which lost 3 bases and 4 bases, there was a span of 16 bases.

The V gene is TRBV10-1, the J gene TRBJ2-1; 11 nucleotides align to TRBD1. The germline CDR1 and CDR2 sequences are WNHNN and SYGVQD (reference sequence). Trimming at V came to 4 bases and at J to 9 bases, leaving 8 bases not matched to a gene. This CDR3 is built from 15 residues. CDR3 in DNA: TGCGCCAGCAGTGTTCCGGGACAGGGGGATCGTGAGCAGTTCTTC. Translation gives CASSVPGQGDREQFF.

The chain employs TRBV6-4 and TRBJ2-6; D is uncertain. The CDR3 covers 15 residues. Trimming cost V 8 bases and J 4 bases, with 15 bases left between them. Germline CDR1 MRHNA, CDR2 SNTAGT. In DNA form, the CDR3 reads TGTGCCAGCGCCAGACCCCGGGCCGGGGCCAACGTCCTGACTTTC. The encoded protein is CASARPRAGANVLTF.

This chain uses TRBV19 with TRBJ1-5; tentatively, D is TRBD1 (5 bases). Trimming cost V 7 bases and J 0 bases, with 13 bases left between them. CDR1 and CDR2 from the germline V gene are LNHDA and SQIVND (reference sequence). This CDR3 has 15 residues. The DNA of the CDR3 is TGTGCCAGTATAATCACGGGGCTTAGCAATCAGCCCCAGCATTTT. The encoded protein is CASIITGLSNQPQHF.

The CDR3 spells CASSLSGEPQHF. CDR3 sequence (DNA): TGTGCCAGCAGCCTCTCGGGGGAGCCCCAGCATTTT. This chain joins TRBV2 and TRBJ1-5, with a tentative D call TRBD1 (5 bases). Between the trimmed V and J ends, which lost 6 bases and 8 bases, there was a span of 11 bases. Germline CDR1 reads SNHLY; CDR2 reads FYNNEI. There are 12 residues in the CDR3. The whole variable domain, remainder taken from reference TRBV2 and TRBJ1-5, is EPEVTQTPSHQVTQMGQEVILRCVPISNHLYFYWYRQILGQKVEFLVSFYNNEISEKSEIFDDQFSVERPDGSNFTLKIRSTKLEDSAMYFCASSLSGEPQHFGDGTRLSIL.

This chain joins TRBV2 and TRBJ2-7; D unresolved. The CDR3 length is 13 residues. Trimming took 0 bases from V and 1 from J, leaving 4 bases between them. Germline lookup yields CDR1 SNHLY and CDR2 FYNNEI. This CDR3 is CASSEARSYEQYF. For the CDR3, the DNA is TGTGCCAGCAGTGAAGCCAGGTCCTACGAGCAGTACTTC.

The rearrangement joins TRBV2 to TRBJ2-1; 9 bases are a match to TRBD1. J was trimmed by 6 bases and V by 5 bases; bases with no gene match: 11. The CDR3 runs 16 residues. Germline lookup yields CDR1 SNHLY and CDR2 FYNNEI. The CDR3 DNA reads as TGTGCCAGCAGTCGGACCCGGGACAGGGTTTCCAATGAGCAGTTCTTC. It translates to CASSRTRDRVSNEQFF.

A remark on this clone: This specimen includes other DNA sequences encoding the same CDR3. The chain joins TRBV9 to TRBJ1-1, with D uncertain. The CDR3 has 12 residues. Germline loops: CDR1 SGDLS, CDR2 YYNGEE. V lost 3 bases to trimming and J lost 8 bases, with 11 bases between them. In DNA form, the CDR3 reads TGTGCCAGCAGCGGTGGCGGGAAAGAAGCTTTCTTT. Protein sequence: CASSGGGKEAFF.

The chain joins TRBV30 to TRBJ1-1; D remains ambiguous. CDR1 is GTSNPN and CDR2 is SVGIG in the germline V gene (reference sequence). Trimming took off 3 bases at V and 5 bases at J, with 19 bases between the two ends. The CDR3 has 15 amino acids. CDR3 in amino acids: CAWRQYGSSSTEAFF. The CDR3 bases are TGTGCCTGGAGACAGTATGGGAGCTCGAGTACTGAAGCTTTCTTT. The variable domain in full, completed from reference TRBV30 and TRBJ1-1, reads SQTIHQWPATLVQPVGSPLSLECTVEGTSNPNLYWYRQAAGRGLQLLFYSVGIGQISSEVPQNLSASRPQDRQFILSSKKLLLSDSGFYLCAWRQYGSSSTEAFFGQGTRLTVV.

This clone was observed a handful of times. The J gene is TRBJ1-5, the V gene TRBV10-3; D not resolved. CDR3 size: 18 residues. The V end lost 0 bases, the J end lost 2 bases, and 17 bases lay between the germline ends. The germline CDR1 and CDR2 sequences are ENHRY and SYGVKD. This chain's CDR3 is CAISESNFWELGNQPQHF. CDR3 DNA: TGTGCCATCAGTGAGTCGAACTTCTGGGAGTTGGGCAATCAGCCCCAGCATTTT.

V gene TRBV5-1 combines with J gene TRBJ1-6, with D tentatively TRBD1 (6 bases). This CDR3 has 15 amino acids. CDR1 and CDR2 (germline): SGHRS, YFSETQ. The V end lost 0 bases, the J end lost 6 bases, and 10 bases lay between the germline ends. The CDR3 loop is CASSLAGQTNSPLHF. Here the CDR3 DNA reads TGCGCCAGCAGCTTGGCCGGACAGACTAATTCACCCCTCCACTTT.